The rows below give T cell receptor beta chains drawn from one sample of a study of identical twins. TCRdb passed the 5' RACE reads through MiXCR, listing each CDR3 protein once. The data show approximately 600,000 distinct CDR3 sequences, less than 9% seen once. This sample also appeared in a second study, on yellow fever vaccine responses in identical twins.

Input material: PBMCs. These receptors originate from a woman younger than 35 in good health. CDR3s include the opening cysteine and the closing phenylalanine or tryptophan. The order of the fields is D gene, clone size, V gene, J gene, CDR3 length, CDR3 protein, CDR3 DNA. D genes are given only for firm matches. Expanded clones get a size class; other rows say once, few or many, or leave the size out.

TRBD2	.	TRBV7-9	TRBJ2-7	15	CASSLGGGVLYEQYF	TGTGCCAGCAGCTTAGGGGGAGGGGTTTTGTACGAGCAGTACTTC
TRBD2	.	TRBV7-9	TRBJ2-1	16	CASSLPWTSGSWEQFF	TGTGCCAGCAGCTTACCCTGGACTAGCGGGAGTTGGGAGCAGTTCTTC
.	few	TRBV28	TRBJ1-5	13	CASSLWGLISQHF	TGTGCCAGCAGTTTATGGGGCTTAATATCCCAGCATTTT
.	many	TRBV12-3/TRBV12-4	TRBJ1-5	13	CASHTQGNQPQHF	TGTGCCAGCCACACCCAGGGCAATCAGCCCCAGCATTTT
.	many	TRBV5-1	TRBJ2-1	15	CASSLARGKDDEQFF	TGCGCCAGCAGCTTGGCCCGTGGAAAAGACGATGAGCAGTTCTTC
TRBD1	many	TRBV5-1	TRBJ2-1	17	CASSPRKPGQLYNEQFF	TGCGCCAGCAGCCCACGAAAACCGGGACAGCTCTACAATGAGCAGTTCTTC
.	few	TRBV2	TRBJ2-2	14	CASMRQSNTGELFF	TGTGCCAGCATGAGGCAGTCGAACACCGGGGAGCTGTTTTTT
.	many	TRBV13	TRBJ2-5	22	CASSPAGGDLPLLGRLQETQYF	TGTGCCAGCAGCCCCGCAGGAGGGGACTTACCTCTCTTAGGGAGGCTTCAAGAGACCCAGTACTTC
TRBD1	many	TRBV4-2	TRBJ2-1	16	CASSLESGQGVNEQFF	TGTGCCAGCAGCCTAGAATCGGGACAGGGGGTCAATGAGCAGTTCTTC
.	many	TRBV7-9	TRBJ1-4	14	CASSGSGVGEKLFF	TGTGCCAGCAGCGGGTCGGGGGTTGGAGAAAAACTGTTTTTT
.	.	TRBV4-2	TRBJ1-4	18	CASSPETTRFATNEKLFF	TGTGCCAGCAGCCCCGAAACCACTCGGTTCGCAACTAATGAAAAACTGTTTTTT
.	.	TRBV6-1	TRBJ1-4	14	CASSIETRNEKLFF	TGTGCCAGCAGCATCGAGACCCGGAACGAAAAACTGTTTTTT
.	few	TRBV6-1	TRBJ1-2	13	CASSETGTYGYTF	TGTGCCAGCAGTGAAACCGGGACCTATGGCTACACCTTC
TRBD2	.	TRBV6-1	TRBJ2-2	16	CASDDIAGRGYGELFF	TGTGCCAGCGACGATATAGCGGGACGGGGGTACGGGGAGCTGTTTTTT
.	.	TRBV14	TRBJ1-4	14	CASSLQGIGEKLFF	TGTGCCAGCAGCTTACAGGGTATTGGTGAAAAACTGTTTTTT
.	many	TRBV7-9	TRBJ1-1	17	CASSLALSTERNTEAFF	TGTGCCAGCAGCTTAGCGCTAAGCACAGAGCGGAACACTGAAGCTTTCTTT
.	few	TRBV20-1	TRBJ2-1	17	CSAPVPATSSPYNEQFF	TGCAGTGCTCCCGTCCCCGCAACTAGTTCTCCCTACAATGAGCAGTTCTTC
.	many	TRBV20-1	TRBJ2-1	13	CSAPYYGGNEQFF	TGCAGTGCGCCATACTACGGAGGAAATGAGCAGTTCTTC
.	few	TRBV19	TRBJ2-3	14	CASSIGPSTDTQYF	TGTGCCAGTAGTATTGGACCTAGCACAGATACGCAGTATTTT
.	.	TRBV6-1	TRBJ1-5	14	CASSADKINQPQHF	TGTGCCAGCAGTGCGGACAAAATCAATCAGCCCCAGCATTTT
TRBD2	few	TRBV4-1	TRBJ2-3	17	CASSQVPSGRATDTQYF	TGCGCCAGCAGCCAAGTACCTAGCGGGAGGGCTACAGATACGCAGTATTTT
.	many	TRBV4-2	TRBJ2-1	12	CASSQGPFLKFF	TGTGCCAGCAGCCAAGGCCCCTTTCTTAAGTTCTTC
.	many	TRBV3-1	TRBJ1-2	13	CASSQTGNYGYTF	TGTGCCAGCAGCCAAACAGGAAACTATGGCTACACCTTC
.	few	TRBV20-1	TRBJ2-3	14	CSATQRGTGDTQYF	TGCAGTGCCACCCAACGGGGGACGGGTGATACGCAGTATTTT
.	many	TRBV5-1	TRBJ1-1	14	CASSLATGNTEAFF	TGCGCCAGCAGCTTGGCCACAGGGAACACTGAAGCTTTCTTT
.	.	TRBV7-9	TRBJ1-6	17	CASSPVESSKFNSPLHF	TGTGCCAGCAGCCCCGTTGAATCGTCTAAGTTCAATTCACCCCTCCACTTT
.	.	TRBV20-1	TRBJ1-5	15	CSARDRRGSNQPQHF	TGCAGTGCTAGAGATCGGCGGGGCAGCAATCAGCCCCAGCATTTT
TRBD2	many	TRBV12-3/TRBV12-4	TRBJ2-5	15	CASSLAWLAGGQPYF	TGTGCCAGCAGTTTAGCGTGGCTAGCGGGGGGCCAGCCCTACTTC
.	few	TRBV28	TRBJ1-2	19	CASSLLFGREREANYGYTF	TGTGCCAGCAGTTTACTCTTCGGCCGGGAGCGAGAAGCTAACTATGGCTACACCTTC
TRBD2	few	TRBV4-2	TRBJ2-7	18	CASSQGTSGRGRSYEQYF	TGTGCCAGCAGCCAAGGGACTAGCGGGAGGGGTAGGAGCTACGAGCAGTACTTC
.	few	TRBV6-1	TRBJ1-2	12	CASSDGVYGYTF	TGTGCCAGCAGTGATGGGGTTTATGGCTACACCTTC
.	many	TRBV7-9	TRBJ1-1	15	CASSLLWRPNTEAFF	TGTGCCAGCAGCTTATTGTGGAGGCCCAACACTGAAGCTTTCTTT
TRBD2	.	TRBV7-8	TRBJ2-1	17	CASSSHSLAEPYNEQFF	TGTGCCAGCAGCTCTCACTCTCTAGCGGAGCCCTACAATGAGCAGTTCTTC
TRBD1	many	TRBV24-1	TRBJ2-1	17	CATSDSPGQGPYNEQFF	TGTGCCACCAGTGATAGTCCGGGACAGGGACCCTACAATGAGCAGTTCTTC
.	.	TRBV20-1	TRBJ2-3	14	CSASRSLNTDTQYF	TGCAGTGCTAGTCGCAGCCTGAACACAGATACGCAGTATTTT
TRBD2	few	TRBV7-3	TRBJ2-3	14	CASSPSGRPDTQYF	TGTGCCAGCAGCCCCTCCGGGAGGCCAGATACGCAGTATTTT
TRBD2	few	TRBV14	TRBJ2-1	14	CASSHSGFNIEQFF	TGTGCCAGCAGCCATAGCGGGTTTAATATTGAGCAGTTCTTC
TRBD1	.	TRBV4-1	TRBJ2-2	17	CASSRVPGGVDTGELFF	TGCGCCAGCAGCCGAGTACCAGGGGGCGTCGACACCGGGGAGCTGTTTTTT
.	few	TRBV7-7	TRBJ2-5	16	CASSLGTRARAETQYF	TGTGCCAGCAGCTTAGGTACTAGGGCCCGGGCAGAGACCCAGTACTTC
.	many	TRBV2	TRBJ2-7	12	CASSALIYEQYF	TGTGCCAGCAGCGCTTTAATCTACGAGCAGTACTTC
.	many	TRBV28	TRBJ2-7	11	CASSAIYEQYF	TGTGCCAGCAGCGCGATCTACGAGCAGTACTTC
.	.	TRBV28	TRBJ1-5	14	CASMRGRNNQPQHF	TGTGCCAGCATGAGGGGTAGGAACAATCAGCCCCAGCATTTT
TRBD2	few	TRBV28	TRBJ2-7	15	CASSETGLATHEQYF	TGTGCCAGCAGTGAAACGGGACTAGCGACCCACGAGCAGTACTTC
TRBD1	few	TRBV29-1	TRBJ2-7	14	CSVEVTGVAYEQYF	TGCAGCGTTGAAGTGACAGGGGTGGCCTACGAGCAGTACTTC
TRBD2	many	TRBV5-1	TRBJ2-7	14	CASSRGGGYNEQYF	TGCGCCAGCAGCCGCGGGGGGGGCTACAACGAGCAGTACTTC
.	many	TRBV7-9	TRBJ1-1	15	CASSLAQGGNTEAFF	TGTGCCAGCAGCTTAGCGCAGGGTGGAAACACTGAAGCTTTCTTT
TRBD2	many	TRBV5-1	TRBJ2-7	17	CASSSRTSGNVNYEQYF	TGCGCCAGCAGCTCCCGGACTAGCGGGAACGTAAACTACGAGCAGTACTTC
TRBD1	few	TRBV11-2	TRBJ1-3	17	CASSLEGSGQGRNTIYF	TGTGCCAGCAGCTTAGAGGGCTCGGGACAGGGGAGAAACACCATATATTTT
TRBD2	few	TRBV10-3	TRBJ2-2	15	CAISDERGLAGELFF	TGTGCCATCAGTGATGAGCGGGGGTTGGCCGGGGAGCTGTTTTTT
TRBD1	few	TRBV13	TRBJ2-7	17	CASSLVGTGPSLYEQYF	TGTGCCAGCAGCTTAGTCGGGACAGGGCCATCGCTGTACGAGCAGTACTTC
TRBD1	many	TRBV15	TRBJ2-3	15	CATSMRGQGWGTQYF	TGTGCCACCAGCATGCGAGGACAGGGTTGGGGTACGCAGTATTTT
.	few	TRBV4-2	TRBJ2-1	23	CASSQRGQGETSGTRINYNEQFF	TGTGCCAGCAGCCAACGGGGACAGGGGGAGACTAGCGGGACCCGCATCAACTACAATGAGCAGTTCTTC
.	many	TRBV12-3/TRBV12-4	TRBJ1-4	11	CASSTGRELFF	TGTGCCAGCAGCACAGGTCGGGAACTGTTTTTT